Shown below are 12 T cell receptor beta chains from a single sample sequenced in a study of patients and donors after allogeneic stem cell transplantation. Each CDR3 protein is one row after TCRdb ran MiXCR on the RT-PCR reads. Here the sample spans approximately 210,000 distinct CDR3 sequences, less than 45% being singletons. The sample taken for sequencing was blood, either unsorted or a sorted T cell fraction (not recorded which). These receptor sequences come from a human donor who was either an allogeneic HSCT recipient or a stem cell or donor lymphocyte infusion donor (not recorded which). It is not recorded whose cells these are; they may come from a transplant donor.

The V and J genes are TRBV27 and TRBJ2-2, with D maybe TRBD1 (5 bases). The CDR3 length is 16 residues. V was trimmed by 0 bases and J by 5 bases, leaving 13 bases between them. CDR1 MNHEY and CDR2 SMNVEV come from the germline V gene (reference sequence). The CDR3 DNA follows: TGTGCCAGCAGTTTATCAAGCAGGGATTGGACCGGGGAGCTGTTTTTT. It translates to CASSLSSRDWTGELFF.

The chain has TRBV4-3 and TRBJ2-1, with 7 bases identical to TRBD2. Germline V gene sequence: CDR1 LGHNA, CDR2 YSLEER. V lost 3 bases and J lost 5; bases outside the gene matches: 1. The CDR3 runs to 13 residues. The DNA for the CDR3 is TGCGCCAGCAGCCAGGGACTAAACAATGAGCAGTTCTTC. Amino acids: CASSQGLNNEQFF.

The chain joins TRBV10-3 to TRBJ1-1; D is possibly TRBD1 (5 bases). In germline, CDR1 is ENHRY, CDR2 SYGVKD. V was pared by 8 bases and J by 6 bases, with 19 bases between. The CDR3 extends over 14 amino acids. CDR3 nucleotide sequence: TGTGCCATCTCACCGGGACCCGGGATGGCTGAAGCTTTCTTT. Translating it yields CAISPGPGMAEAFF.

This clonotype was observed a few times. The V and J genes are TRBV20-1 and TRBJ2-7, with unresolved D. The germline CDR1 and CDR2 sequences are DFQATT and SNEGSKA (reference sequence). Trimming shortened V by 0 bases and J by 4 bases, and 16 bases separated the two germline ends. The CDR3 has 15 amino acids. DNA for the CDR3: TGCAGTGCTAGAGATCGGGCAGGCCTCCTGTACGAGCAGTACTTC. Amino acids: CSARDRAGLLYEQYF.

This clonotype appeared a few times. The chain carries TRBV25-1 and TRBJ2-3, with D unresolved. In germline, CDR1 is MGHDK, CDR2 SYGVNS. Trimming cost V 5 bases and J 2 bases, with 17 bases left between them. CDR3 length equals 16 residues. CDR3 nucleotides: TGTGCCAGCAGTCCCCACTCGCGCGAGTTCACAGATACGCAGTATTTT. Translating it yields CASSPHSREFTDTQYF.

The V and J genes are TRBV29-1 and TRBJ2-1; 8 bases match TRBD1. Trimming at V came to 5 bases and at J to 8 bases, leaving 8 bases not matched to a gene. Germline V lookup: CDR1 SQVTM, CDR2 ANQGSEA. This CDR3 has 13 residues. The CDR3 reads CSVRGQASDEQFF. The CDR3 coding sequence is TGCAGCGTTAGGGGACAGGCGAGCGATGAGCAGTTCTTC.

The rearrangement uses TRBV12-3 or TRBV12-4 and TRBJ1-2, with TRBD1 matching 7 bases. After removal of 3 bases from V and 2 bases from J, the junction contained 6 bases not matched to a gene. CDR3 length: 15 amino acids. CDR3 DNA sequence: TGTGCCAGCAGTTTTCGACAGGGTGGGAACTATGGCTACACCTTC. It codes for CASSFRQGGNYGYTF.

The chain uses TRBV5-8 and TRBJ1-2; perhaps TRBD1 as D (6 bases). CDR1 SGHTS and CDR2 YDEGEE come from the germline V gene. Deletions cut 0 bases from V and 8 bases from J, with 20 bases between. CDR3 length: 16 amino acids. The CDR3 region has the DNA TGTGCCAGCAGCTTGGGGACAGCCACCTTCCTTTGGGGCTACACCTTC. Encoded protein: CASSLGTATFLWGYTF.

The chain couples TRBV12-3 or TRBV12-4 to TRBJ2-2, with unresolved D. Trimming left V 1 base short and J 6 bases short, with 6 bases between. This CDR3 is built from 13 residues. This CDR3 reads CASSLDSAGELFF. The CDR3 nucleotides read TGTGCCAGCAGTTTAGACTCGGCCGGGGAGCTGTTTTTT.

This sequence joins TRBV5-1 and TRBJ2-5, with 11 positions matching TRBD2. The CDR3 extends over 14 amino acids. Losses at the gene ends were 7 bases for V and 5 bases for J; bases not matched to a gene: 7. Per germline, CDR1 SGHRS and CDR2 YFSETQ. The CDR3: CASQGLAAPETQYF. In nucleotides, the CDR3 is TGCGCCAGCCAGGGACTAGCGGCTCCTGAGACCCAGTACTTC.

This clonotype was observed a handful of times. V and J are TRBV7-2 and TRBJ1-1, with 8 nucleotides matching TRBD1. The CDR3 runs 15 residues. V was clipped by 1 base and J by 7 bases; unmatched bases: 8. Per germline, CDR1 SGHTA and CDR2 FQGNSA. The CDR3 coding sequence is TGTGCCAGCAGCTTAGAGGCAGGGGGCGTCGGTGAAGCTTTCTTT. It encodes CASSLEAGGVGEAFF.

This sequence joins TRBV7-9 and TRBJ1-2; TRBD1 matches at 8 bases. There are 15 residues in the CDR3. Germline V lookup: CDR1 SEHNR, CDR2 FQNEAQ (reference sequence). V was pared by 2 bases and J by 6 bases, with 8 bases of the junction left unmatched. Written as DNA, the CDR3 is TGTGCCAGCAGCTTATCTTCCCAGGGGGCGAATGGCTACACCTTC. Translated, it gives CASSLSSQGANGYTF.